Sequencing of this TCR beta chain was carried out in a study of OX40 agonist ivuxolimab in advanced cancers. Concerning the study at large: Ivuxolimab was an agonistic, fully human IgG2 monoclonal antibody directed against OX40 (CD134), a costimulatory receptor. Intravenous ivuxolimab was administered to patients every 2 weeks at six dose levels: 0.01, 0.1, 0.3, 1.5, 3 and 10 mg/kg. Of the 50 to 55 dose-escalation patients, hepatocellular carcinoma was present in approximately 20, melanoma in approximately 15, renal cell carcinoma in 9 and head and neck cancer in 9. In the dose-escalation cohort, 75% to 90% of patients were male, and the mean age was approximately 60 years with a range of roughly 20 to 85. Prior anti-PD-1, anti-PD-L1 or anti-CTLA-4 therapy was permitted, and checkpoint inhibitors had been received by more than 35% of dose-escalation patients. Partial responses were achieved by three dose-escalation patients, of whom one had hepatocellular carcinoma and two had cutaneous melanoma. Peripheral TCRbeta sequencing aimed to test whether ivuxolimab altered TCR sequence diversity and caused clonal T-cell expansion. The paper describes the monotherapy dose-escalation part (N ≈ 50 patients) of the phase I trial of ivuxolimab. General study outcomes and caveats: The antigen specificity of the peripheral T cells that underwent clonal expansion was not determined. At doses from 0.1 to 3.0 mg/kg, clonal expansion was seen in both CD4+ and CD8+ blood T cells between baseline and week 6. On average, CD8+ T cells showed more expanded clones than CD4+ T cells after ivuxolimab. Partial responders in the 0.1-3.0 mg/kg groups had among the lowest normalized peripheral clonal expansion, especially among CD8+ T cells. Low levels of normalized T-cell clonal expansion were also seen in some patients who did not respond.

Patients with a history of autoimmune disease or receiving systemic immunosuppression were excluded from the trial. Peripheral blood for TCR sequencing was drawn from every dose cohort at baseline, at cycle 4 day 1 and at cycle 7 day 1. The samples were taken from a phase I, first-in-human, multicenter, open-label dose-escalation trial of ivuxolimab. The trial enrolled adults with locally advanced or metastatic head and neck squamous cell, hepatocellular, melanoma or renal cell carcinoma. Before TCR sequencing, CD4+ and CD8+ T cells were separately sorted from peripheral blood. Genomic DNA was isolated from the sorted cells so that the TCRbeta CDR3 region could be sequenced. TCRbeta CDR3 regions were sequenced using the immunoSEQ Assay. TCRdb retrieved this table from immuneACCESS and kept in-frame rearrangements only. Not all clones are present; in checked studies, unresolved V genes account for under half, and no reason is known for the remainder. The sample table lists 20,000 to 25,000 clones, around 81% of them with a count of one. The ten largest clones represent about 25% of the sample.

According to the germline V gene, CDR1 reads SGHVS and CDR2 reads FQNEAQ. Including cysteine and phenylalanine, the CDR3 has 14 amino acids. The retained sequence is limited to the CDR3, 42 bases, with the frame set at the first base. The V and J ends are trimmed by 5 bases and 0 bases, leaving 8 bases between them. A remark on this clone: There is no known antigen for this receptor. No base quality information exists; no much larger clone differs at one position.

The sample in question was CD4+ or CD8+ T cells sorted from blood, obtained in a trial of the OX40 agonist ivuxolimab. This receptor chain uses TRBV7-8 and TRBJ2-1, and possibly TRBD1, on 5 matching bases. The receptor was derived from an adult with an advanced solid tumor such as melanoma, head and neck, liver or kidney cancer. The nucleotide sequence is given as TGTGCCAGCAGCGCAGACAGCTCCTACAATGAGCAGTTCTTC. Its translation is CASSADSSYNEQFF.